The entry below describes one T cell receptor (beta chain). Its antigen is undetermined. Trimming shortened V by 4 bases and J by 3 bases, and 4 bases separated the two germline ends. The CDR3 consists of 12 residues. The germline gives CDR1 SGDLS, CDR2 YYNGEE. Described time point: baseline, week 1 (first vaccination visit). The treatment here: pre-vaccination baseline after standard-of-care therapy. The data were taken from a study of a mutant IDH1 vaccine in newly diagnosed glioma. Study-level background: The therapy given earlier, which was standard therapy, consisted of radiotherapy, temozolomide, or both, and most of the patients received both. Overall study results and limits: Pseudoprogression seemed unlinked to shifts in top peripheral T cell clonotypes. Among all patients, vaccine-induced immune responses occurred in about 93%.

Profiling relied on immunoSEQ multiplex PCR, and the TCRdb table lists in-frame clones only, not all of them. Seen here are 75,000 to 100,000 clones, more than 65% observed once, and the top ten hold roughly 5%. The V and J genes are TRBV9 and TRBJ2-2; D uncertain. The sequencing here drew on PBMCs, taken from a glioma patient treated with radiotherapy, temozolomide or both. The receptor comes from a middle-aged man with glioma. Some clones in this sample may be carry-over from other donors' samples. The CDR3: CASSFDTGELFF. CDR3 in DNA: TGTGCCAGCAGCTTTGACACCGGGGAGCTGTTTTTT.